Below, 25 T cell receptor beta chains from the same sample are listed, as sequenced in a study of cytomegalovirus exposure and HLA in healthy donors (dated by TCRdb to about 2017). Library construction relied on the immunoSEQ multiplex PCR assay. For the multiplex PCR, a mixture combining 60 forward primers for TCR Vbeta segments and 13 reverse primers for TCR Jbeta segments was used. Held by TCRdb, this immuneACCESS table contains in-frame sequences only and omits some clones. Under half of the omission traces to an unresolved V gene where checked; the cause of the rest is unknown. The sample table lists over 110,000 clones, around 75% of them with a count of one. The leading ten clones occupy 3% to 3.5% of the sample. Sequencing was done on a sample of PBMCs. These TCRs come from a female donor in good health and CMV-seronegative.

The chain recombines TRBV18 with TRBJ1-5; D uncertain. V was cut by 3 bases and J by 6 bases, with 12 bases left in between. CDR3 length: 14 residues. Germline CDR1 is KGHSH and CDR2 is LQKENI. CDR3 bases: TGTGCCAGCTCACCTGGAAACGGGTTTCAGCCCCAGCATTTT. Amino acid sequence: CASSPGNGFQPQHF.

V and J are TRBV11-2 and TRBJ2-2; D is undetermined. The CDR3 length is 14 residues. V was cut by 5 bases and J by 5 bases, with 12 bases left in between. Germline values: CDR1 SGHAT, CDR2 FQNNGV. For the CDR3, the DNA is TGTGCCAGCAGCCCATTTCTAGGAACCGGGGAGCTGTTTTTT. Translated: CASSPFLGTGELFF.

The chain carries TRBV29-1 and TRBJ2-3; 9 nucleotides line up with TRBD2. Germline-derived CDR1 and CDR2 are SQVTM and ANQGSEA. With 7 bases clipped from V and 4 bases from J, the junction kept 9 bases outside the gene matches. The CDR3 runs 14 residues. The CDR3 is CSATRGGGADTQYF. CDR3 in DNA: TGCAGCGCTACGCGGGGGGGCGGGGCAGATACGCAGTATTTT.

The rearrangement links TRBV7-2 to TRBJ2-5, with 12 bases aligning to TRBD2. CDR3 length: 16 amino acids. V trimming: 5 bases; J trimming: 1 base; junction bases outside the gene matches: 5. Germline CDR1 reads SGHTA; CDR2 reads FQGNSA. Here the CDR3 reads CASSPRLAGAQETQYF. The DNA of the CDR3 is TGTGCCAGCAGCCCGCGACTAGCGGGGGCCCAAGAGACCCAGTACTTC.

V gene TRBV2 combines with J gene TRBJ1-1; D is unresolved. V was trimmed by 10 bases and J by 0 bases, leaving 12 bases between them. Germline V gives CDR1 SNHLY, CDR2 FYNNEI. The CDR3 consists of 13 residues. The CDR3 spells CATSTGMNTEAFF. CDR3 DNA: TGTGCCACTTCGACTGGCATGAACACTGAAGCTTTCTTT.

In its sample, this clone ranks as medium-sized. The gene calls are TRBV10-3 and TRBJ1-4; tentative D call: TRBD1 (5 bases). The V and J ends lost 4 bases and 5 bases respectively, with 8 bases between them. Germline V gives CDR1 ENHRY, CDR2 SYGVKD. The CDR3 totals 13 residues. As DNA, the CDR3 is TGTGCCATCAGTGGCGGGGGGAATGAAAAACTGTTTTTT. Its translation: CAISGGGNEKLFF.

This clone was counted only a few times. The chain combines TRBV7-8 with TRBJ1-2; D is undetermined. V dropped 0 bases and J dropped 8 bases, with 13 bases sitting between them. Germline-derived CDR1 and CDR2 are SGHVS and FQNEAQ. The CDR3 extends over 14 amino acids. The CDR3 loop is CASSLAVSGRGYTF. The CDR3 DNA follows: TGTGCCAGCAGCTTAGCGGTCAGCGGGAGAGGCTACACCTTC. Using reference TRBV7-8 and TRBJ1-2 for the parts outside the CDR3, the full variable domain is GAGVSQSPRYKVAKRGQDVALRCDPISGHVSLFWYQQALGQGPEFLTYFQNEAQLDKSGLPSDRFFAERPEGSVSTLKIQRTQQEDSAVYLCASSLAVSGRGYTFGSGTRLTVV.

The rearrangement joins TRBV27 to TRBJ2-7, with D maybe TRBD1 (6 bases). The CDR3 runs to 14 residues. Germline CDR1 reads MNHEY; CDR2 reads SMNVEV (reference sequence). Trimming removed 3 bases from V and 2 bases from J, with 11 bases in between. The chain's CDR3 is CASSLARGPYEQYF. CDR3 DNA sequence: TGTGCCAGCAGTTTGGCCAGGGGTCCCTACGAGCAGTACTTC.

This chain links TRBV5-6 with TRBJ2-7; tentatively, D is TRBD2 (6 bases). The germline V gene has CDR1 SGHDT and CDR2 YYEEEE. The CDR3 is made up of 14 amino acids. Trimming took off 4 bases at V and 3 bases at J, with 14 bases between the two ends. CDR3 nucleotides: TGTGCCAGCAGCCCGCTTAGCGGAGACTACGAGCAGTACTTC. Protein sequence: CASSPLSGDYEQYF.

This sequence joins TRBV20-1 and TRBJ2-3; D may be TRBD1 (5 bases). Germline V gives CDR1 DFQATT, CDR2 SNEGSKA (reference sequence). The ends were cut back, 0 bases at V and 8 bases at J, with 6 bases in the middle. There are 11 residues in the CDR3. The CDR3 coding sequence is TGCAGTGCTAGAGATGGGGCTACGCAGTATTTT. Residues: CSARDGATQYF.

The CDR3 sequence is CASSVQGRNSPLHF. CDR3 in DNA: TGTGCCAGCAGCGTACAGGGCAGAAATTCACCCCTCCACTTT. The chain employs TRBV9 and TRBJ1-6, with D perhaps matching TRBD1 (5 bases). The ends were cut back, 1 base at V and 7 bases at J, with 9 bases in the middle. Per germline, CDR1 SGDLS and CDR2 YYNGEE. CDR3 length: 14 amino acids.

The genes are TRBV19 and TRBJ1-3; D is uncertain. The V gene's germline CDR1 is LNHDA and CDR2 SQIVND (reference sequence). The CDR3 consists of 14 residues. The V gene lost 9 bases and the J gene lost 0 bases, with 12 bases spanning the gap. The CDR3 protein is CASRVFSSGNTIYF. CDR3 bases: TGTGCCAGCCGGGTCTTTTCCTCTGGAAACACCATATATTTT.

This chain connects TRBV2 to TRBJ1-3; TRBD1 agrees at 9 bases. The CDR3 runs to 13 residues. Germline assignment: CDR1 SNHLY and CDR2 FYNNEI. V lost 7 bases to trimming and J lost 9 bases; unmatched junction nucleotides: 7. CDR3 residues: CASNMDRGGTIYF. DNA of the CDR3: TGTGCCAGCAACATGGACAGGGGAGGCACCATATATTTT.

The V call is TRBV9, the J call TRBJ2-7, with 10 bases that match TRBD1. Germline CDR1 SGDLS, CDR2 YYNGEE. This CDR3 spans 17 amino acids. The V and J ends lost 3 bases and 3 bases, in that order; junction bases with no gene match: 12. Here the CDR3 reads CASSGGPRTGGDYEQYF. The CDR3 bases are TGTGCCAGCAGCGGCGGGCCCCGGACAGGGGGGGACTACGAGCAGTACTTC.

The rearrangement links TRBV4-3 to TRBJ1-2; possible D gene TRBD1, 6 bases. The V gene's germline CDR1 is LGHNA and CDR2 YSLEER. The CDR3 is 14 residues long. Deletions cut 4 bases from V and 4 bases from J, with 13 bases between. CDR3 protein: CASSPSTGSYGYTF. DNA of the CDR3: TGCGCCAGCAGCCCTTCCACAGGGTCCTATGGCTACACCTTC.

This sequence joins TRBV27 and TRBJ1-4; D is unresolved. This CDR3 is 13 amino acids long. Trimming stripped 9 bases from V and 5 bases from J, with 13 bases between. CDR1 MNHEY and CDR2 SMNVEV come from the germline V gene (reference sequence). This chain's CDR3 is CASGLERNEKLFF. The CDR3 nucleotides are TGTGCCAGTGGGCTGGAAAGGAATGAAAAACTGTTTTTT.

This clone was observed a few times. V usage is TRBV4-3 and J usage is TRBJ1-5; no firm D call. V was cut by 6 bases and J by 10 bases, with 13 bases left in between. Germline V gene data show CDR1 as LGHNA and CDR2 as YSLEER. The CDR3 length is 12 residues. The CDR3 DNA is TGCGCCAGCAGTCTTACCCGACAACCCCAGCATTTT. Its protein is CASSLTRQPQHF.

V gene TRBV7-9 combines with J gene TRBJ2-7; 8 nucleotides line up with TRBD1. The CDR3 is 12 residues long. Germline V gene data show CDR1 as SEHNR and CDR2 as FQNEAQ (reference sequence). V lost 5 bases and J lost 10; bases outside the gene matches: 7. The CDR3 protein is CASSLGTGHQYF. As DNA, the CDR3 is TGTGCCAGCAGCCTCGGGACAGGTCACCAGTACTTC.

The genes are TRBV7-6 and TRBJ2-7; possible D gene TRBD2, 5 bases. This CDR3 region has 13 residues. Trimming left V 1 base short and J 3 bases short, with 7 bases between. The germline V gene has CDR1 SGHVS and CDR2 FNYEAQ. The CDR3 DNA sequence: TGTGCCAGCAGCTTAGGAGGACTCTACGAGCAGTACTTC. Its translation: CASSLGGLYEQYF.

The chain is built from TRBV5-6 and TRBJ2-3; no firm D call. CDR3 length: 14 amino acids. The germline V and J ends were trimmed by 5 bases and 6 bases, with 16 bases remaining between them. Germline V gives CDR1 SGHDT, CDR2 YYEEEE. The CDR3 is CASRPSAVSDTQYF. DNA of the CDR3: TGTGCCAGCAGACCAAGCGCTGTATCCGATACGCAGTATTTT.

The gene calls are TRBV19 and TRBJ2-7, with D perhaps matching TRBD2 (5 bases). The V gene's germline CDR1 is LNHDA and CDR2 SQIVND (reference sequence). V lost 5 bases and J 5 bases, leaving 16 bases between the germline ends. This CDR3 has 14 residues. DNA of the CDR3: TGTGCCAGTAGTTTGGCTTCGGGGAACCACGAGCAGTACTTC. This translates into CASSLASGNHEQYF.

The chain joins TRBV30 to TRBJ2-3; TRBD1 might be the D (5 bases). The V end was cut by 4 bases, the J end by 3 bases, with 20 bases between. CDR3 length: 16 amino acids. In germline, CDR1 is GTSNPN, CDR2 SVGIG (reference sequence). The CDR3 nucleotides read TGTGCCTGGACTCCCCGCGCAGGGATGATTACAGATACGCAGTATTTT. This gives the protein CAWTPRAGMITDTQYF. Looking up the rest from reference TRBV30 and TRBJ2-3 gives the full variable domain: SQTIHQWPATLVQPVGSPLSLECTVEGTSNPNLYWYRQAAGRGLQLLFYSVGIGQISSEVPQNLSASRPQDRQFILSSKKLLLSDSGFYLCAWTPRAGMITDTQYFGPGTRLTVL.

The chain carries TRBV28 and TRBJ2-2; no clear D. There are 14 residues in the CDR3. From germline, CDR1 is MDHEN and CDR2 SYDVKM. CDR3 bases: TGTGCTACAAACCCAGGTCTTTTGACCGGGGAGCTGTTTTTT. It translates to CATNPGLLTGELFF.

The chain recombines TRBV28 with TRBJ1-2, with D perhaps TRBD1 (5 bases). V shed 2 bases and J shed 8 bases, with 18 bases lying between them. This CDR3 region has 15 residues. The germline V gene has CDR1 MDHEN and CDR2 SYDVKM. The CDR3 DNA reads TGTGCCAGCAGTTTACCCCACGGGACGGGAGGAGGCTACACCTTC. It translates to CASSLPHGTGGGYTF.

The chain has TRBV5-1 and TRBJ1-2, with 10 bases matching TRBD1. The CDR3 contains 15 residues. CDR1 is SGHRS and CDR2 is YFSETQ in the germline V gene. V was pared by 4 bases and J by 2 bases, with 5 bases of the junction left unmatched. CDR3 in amino acids: CASSSPTGGNYGYTF. The CDR3 DNA follows: TGCGCCAGCAGCAGCCCGACAGGGGGCAACTATGGCTACACCTTC.